This T cell receptor (delta chain) was identified in a study of gamma-delta chains in newborns, infants, children. Looking at the study overall: Microbial exposure reportedly drives polyclonal innate γδ T cell expansion after birth.

Germline values: CDR1 GEAIGNYY, CDR2 EKD. The CDR3 is 18 residues long. TCRdb reanalysed the reads via CATT. In the table there are about 3,500 delta-chain clones, around 0.62% of which are singletons. This clone came up a few times. The translation of this DNA and the TCRdb protein of a much larger clone differ at residue 16, probably owing to a read error; the protein shown here is translated from the DNA. The TCR sequence derives from a child who was a newborn, infant or young child, either healthy, febrile or measles-vaccinated (not recorded which). This chain joins TRDV2 and TRDJ3; 11 bases agree with TRDD3. Source material: blood. The chain's CDR3 is CACDTGGYATWDTRQKFF. The CDR3 DNA follows: TGTGCCTGTGACACTGGGGGATACGCTACCTGGGACACCCGACAGAAGTTTTTC.